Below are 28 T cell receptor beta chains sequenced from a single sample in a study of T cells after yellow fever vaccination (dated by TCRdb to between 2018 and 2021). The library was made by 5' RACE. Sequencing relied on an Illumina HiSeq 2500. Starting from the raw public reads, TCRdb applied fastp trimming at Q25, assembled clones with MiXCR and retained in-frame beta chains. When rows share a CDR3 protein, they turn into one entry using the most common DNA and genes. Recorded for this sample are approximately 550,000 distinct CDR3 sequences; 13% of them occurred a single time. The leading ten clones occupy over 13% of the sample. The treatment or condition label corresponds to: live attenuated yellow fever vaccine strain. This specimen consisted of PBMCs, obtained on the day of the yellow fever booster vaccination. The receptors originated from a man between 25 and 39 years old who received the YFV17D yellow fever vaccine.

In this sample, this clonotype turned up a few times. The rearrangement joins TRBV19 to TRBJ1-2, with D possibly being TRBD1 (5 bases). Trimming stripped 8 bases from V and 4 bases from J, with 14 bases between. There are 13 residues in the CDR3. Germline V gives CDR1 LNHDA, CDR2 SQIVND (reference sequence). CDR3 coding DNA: TGTGCCAGTGGGACGGGGAAGATCTATGGCTACACCTTC. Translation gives CASGTGKIYGYTF. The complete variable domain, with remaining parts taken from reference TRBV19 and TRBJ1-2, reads DGGITQSPKYLFRKEGQNVTLSCEQNLNHDAMYWYRQDPGQGLRLIYYSQIVNDFQKGDIAEGYSVSREKKESFPLTVTSAQKNPTAFYLCASGTGKIYGYTFGSGTRLTVV.

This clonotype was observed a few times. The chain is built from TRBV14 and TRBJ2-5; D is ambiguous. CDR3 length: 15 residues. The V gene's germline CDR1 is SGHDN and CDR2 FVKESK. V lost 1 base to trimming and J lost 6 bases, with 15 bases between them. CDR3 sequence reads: CASSQVLGSSKTQYF. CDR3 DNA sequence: TGTGCCAGCAGCCAAGTCCTAGGCAGTAGTAAGACCCAGTACTTC.

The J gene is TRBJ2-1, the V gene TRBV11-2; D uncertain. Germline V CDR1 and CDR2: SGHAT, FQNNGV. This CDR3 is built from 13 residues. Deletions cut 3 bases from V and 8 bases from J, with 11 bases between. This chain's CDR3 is CASSFSPWDEQFF. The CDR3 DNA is TGTGCCAGCAGCTTTAGCCCTTGGGATGAGCAGTTCTTC.

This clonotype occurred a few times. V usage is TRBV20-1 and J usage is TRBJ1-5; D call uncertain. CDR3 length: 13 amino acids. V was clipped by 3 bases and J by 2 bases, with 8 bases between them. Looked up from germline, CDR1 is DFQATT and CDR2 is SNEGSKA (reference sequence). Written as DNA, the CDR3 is TGCAGTGCTAGTTTCTCCCGCAATCAGCCCCAGCATTTT. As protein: CSASFSRNQPQHF.

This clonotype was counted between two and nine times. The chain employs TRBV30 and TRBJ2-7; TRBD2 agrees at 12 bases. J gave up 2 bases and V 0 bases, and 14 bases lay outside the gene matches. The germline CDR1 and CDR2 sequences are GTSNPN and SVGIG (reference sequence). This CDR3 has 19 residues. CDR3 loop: CAWSVLLAGGPRLPYEQYF. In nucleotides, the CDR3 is TGTGCCTGGAGTGTACTTCTAGCGGGAGGGCCCAGGTTGCCCTACGAGCAGTACTTC.

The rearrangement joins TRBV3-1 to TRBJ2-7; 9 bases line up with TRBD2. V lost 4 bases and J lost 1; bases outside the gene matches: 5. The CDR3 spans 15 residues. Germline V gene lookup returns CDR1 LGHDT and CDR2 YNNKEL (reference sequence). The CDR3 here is CASSPLSGRSYEQYF. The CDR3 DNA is TGTGCCAGCAGCCCCCTTAGCGGGAGATCCTACGAGCAGTACTTC.

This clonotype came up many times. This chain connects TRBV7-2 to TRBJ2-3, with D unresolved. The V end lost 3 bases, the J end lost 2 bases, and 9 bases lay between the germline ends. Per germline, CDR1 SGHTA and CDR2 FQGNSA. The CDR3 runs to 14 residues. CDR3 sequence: CASSLTPSTDTQYF. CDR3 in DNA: TGTGCCAGCAGCTTGACTCCTTCCACAGATACGCAGTATTTT.

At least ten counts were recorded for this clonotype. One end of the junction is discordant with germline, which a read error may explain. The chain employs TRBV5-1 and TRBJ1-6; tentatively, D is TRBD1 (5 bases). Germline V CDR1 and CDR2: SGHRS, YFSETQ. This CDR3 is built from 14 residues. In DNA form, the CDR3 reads TGTGCCAGCAGTTTGGAGACAGATAATTCACCCCTCCACTTT. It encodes CASSLETDNSPLHF. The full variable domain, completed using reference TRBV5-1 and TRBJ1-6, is KAGVTQTPRYLIKTRGQQVTLSCSPISGHRSVSWYQQTPGQGLQFLFEYFSETQRNKGNFPGRFSGRQFSNSRSEMNVSTLELGDSALYLCASSLETDNSPLHFGNGTRLTVT.

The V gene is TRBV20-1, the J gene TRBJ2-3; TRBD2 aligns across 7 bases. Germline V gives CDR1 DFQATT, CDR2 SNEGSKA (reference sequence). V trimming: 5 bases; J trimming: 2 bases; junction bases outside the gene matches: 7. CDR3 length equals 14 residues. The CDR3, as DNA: TGCAGTGCTGAACCGACTAGCCCCACAGATACGCAGTATTTT. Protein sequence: CSAEPTSPTDTQYF.

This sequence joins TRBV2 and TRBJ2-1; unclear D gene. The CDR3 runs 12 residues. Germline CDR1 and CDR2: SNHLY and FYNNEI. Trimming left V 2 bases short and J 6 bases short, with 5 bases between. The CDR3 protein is CASSEPGNEQFF. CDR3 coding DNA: TGTGCCAGCAGTGAACCGGGCAATGAGCAGTTCTTC.

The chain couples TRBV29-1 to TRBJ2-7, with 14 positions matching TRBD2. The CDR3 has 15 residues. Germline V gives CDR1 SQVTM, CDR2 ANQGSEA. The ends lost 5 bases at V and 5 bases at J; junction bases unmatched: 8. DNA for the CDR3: TGCAGCGTTTCCGGACTAGCGGGAGGAACGGACGAGCAGTACTTC. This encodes CSVSGLAGGTDEQYF.

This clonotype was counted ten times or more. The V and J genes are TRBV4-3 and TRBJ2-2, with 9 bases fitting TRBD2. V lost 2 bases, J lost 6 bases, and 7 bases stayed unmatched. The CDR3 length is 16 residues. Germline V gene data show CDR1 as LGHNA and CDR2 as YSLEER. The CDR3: CASSQNSGRWAGELFF. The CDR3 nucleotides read TGCGCCAGCAGCCAAAACAGCGGGAGGTGGGCCGGGGAGCTGTTTTTT.

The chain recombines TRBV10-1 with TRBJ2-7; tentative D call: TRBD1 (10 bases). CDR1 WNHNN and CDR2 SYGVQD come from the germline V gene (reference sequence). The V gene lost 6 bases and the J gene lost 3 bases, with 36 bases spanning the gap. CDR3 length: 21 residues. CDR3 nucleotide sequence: TGCGCCAGCAGAGACCCACGCCCGGGACAGGGGTCTAGCGGGACTAACTACGAGCAGTACTTC. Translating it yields CASRDPRPGQGSSGTNYEQYF.

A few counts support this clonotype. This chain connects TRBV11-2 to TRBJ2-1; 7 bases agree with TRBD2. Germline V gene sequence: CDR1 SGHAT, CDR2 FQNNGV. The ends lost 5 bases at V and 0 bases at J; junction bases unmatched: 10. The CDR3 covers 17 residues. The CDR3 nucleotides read TGTGCCAGCAGCCGAATCGGGGGGACCGCCTCCTACAATGAGCAGTTCTTC. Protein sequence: CASSRIGGTASYNEQFF.

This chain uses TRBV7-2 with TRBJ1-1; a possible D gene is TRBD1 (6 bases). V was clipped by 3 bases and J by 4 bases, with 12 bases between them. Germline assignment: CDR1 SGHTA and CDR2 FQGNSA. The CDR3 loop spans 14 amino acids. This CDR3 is CASSLGGPVTEAFF. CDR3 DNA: TGTGCCAGCAGCTTGGGGGGGCCGGTCACTGAAGCTTTCTTT.

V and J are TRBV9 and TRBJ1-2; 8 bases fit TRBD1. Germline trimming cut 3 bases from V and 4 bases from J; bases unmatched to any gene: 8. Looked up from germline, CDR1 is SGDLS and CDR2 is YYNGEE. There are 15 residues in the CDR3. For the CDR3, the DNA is TGTGCCAGCAGCGCCCACAGCGACAGGGGCTATGGCTACACCTTC. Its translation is CASSAHSDRGYGYTF. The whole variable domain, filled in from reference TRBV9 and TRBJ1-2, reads DSGVTQTPKHLITATGQRVTLRCSPRSGDLSVYWYQQSLDQGLQFLIQYYNGEERAKGNILERFSAQQFPDLHSELNLSSLELGDSALYFCASSAHSDRGYGYTFGSGTRLTVV.

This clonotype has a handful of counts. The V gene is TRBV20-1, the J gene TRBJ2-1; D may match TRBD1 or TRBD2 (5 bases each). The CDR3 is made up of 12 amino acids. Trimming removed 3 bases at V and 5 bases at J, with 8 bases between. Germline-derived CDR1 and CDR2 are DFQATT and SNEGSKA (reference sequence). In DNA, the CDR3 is TGCAGTGCTAGTGGGGGAAACAATGAGCAGTTCTTC. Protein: CSASGGNNEQFF.

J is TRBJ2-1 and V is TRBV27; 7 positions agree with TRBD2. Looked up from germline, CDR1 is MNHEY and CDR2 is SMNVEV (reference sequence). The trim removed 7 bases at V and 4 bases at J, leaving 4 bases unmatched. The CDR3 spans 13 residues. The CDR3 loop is CASTWRGYNEQFF. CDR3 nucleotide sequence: TGTGCCAGCACCTGGCGGGGGTACAATGAGCAGTTCTTC.

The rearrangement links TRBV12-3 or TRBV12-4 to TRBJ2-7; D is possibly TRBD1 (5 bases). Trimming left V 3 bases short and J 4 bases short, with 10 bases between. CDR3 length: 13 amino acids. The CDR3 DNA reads TGTGCCAGCAGTTTCACCAGGGCTTACGAGCAGTACTTC. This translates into CASSFTRAYEQYF.

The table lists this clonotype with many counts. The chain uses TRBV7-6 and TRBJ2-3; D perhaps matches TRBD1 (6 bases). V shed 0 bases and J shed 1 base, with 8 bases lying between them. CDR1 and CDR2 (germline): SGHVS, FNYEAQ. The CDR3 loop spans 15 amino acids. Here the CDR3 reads CASSLARGGTDTQYF. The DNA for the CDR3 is TGTGCCAGCAGCTTAGCCAGGGGAGGCACAGATACGCAGTATTTT.

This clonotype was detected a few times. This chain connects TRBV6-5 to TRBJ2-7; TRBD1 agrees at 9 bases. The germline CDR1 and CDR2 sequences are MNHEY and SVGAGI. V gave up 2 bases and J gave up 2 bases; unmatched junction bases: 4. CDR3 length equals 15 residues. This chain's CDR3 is CASSYAGTGTYEQYF. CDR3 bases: TGTGCCAGCAGTTACGCCGGGACAGGGACCTACGAGCAGTACTTC.

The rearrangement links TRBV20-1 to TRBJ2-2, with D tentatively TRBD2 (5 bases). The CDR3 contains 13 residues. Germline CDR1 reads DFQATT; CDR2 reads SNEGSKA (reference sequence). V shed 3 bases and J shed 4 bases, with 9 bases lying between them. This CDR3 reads CSASKGSTGELFF. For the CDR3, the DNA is TGCAGTGCTAGTAAAGGGAGCACCGGGGAGCTGTTTTTT.

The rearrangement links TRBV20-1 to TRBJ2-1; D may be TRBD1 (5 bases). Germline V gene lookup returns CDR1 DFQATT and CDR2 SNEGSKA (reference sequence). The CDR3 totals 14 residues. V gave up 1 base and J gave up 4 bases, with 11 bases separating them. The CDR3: CSARGGRGYNEQFF. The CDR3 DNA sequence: TGCAGTGCTAGAGGGGGAAGGGGTTACAATGAGCAGTTCTTC.

The CDR3 region is CASSLASQPQHF. As DNA, the CDR3 is TGTGCCAGCAGCTTAGCGAGCCAGCCCCAGCATTTT. This chain links TRBV7-2 with TRBJ1-5; D is uncertain. Germline V gene data show CDR1 as SGHTA and CDR2 as FQGNSA. Trimming removed 0 bases at V and 7 bases at J, with 4 bases between. The CDR3 runs 12 residues.

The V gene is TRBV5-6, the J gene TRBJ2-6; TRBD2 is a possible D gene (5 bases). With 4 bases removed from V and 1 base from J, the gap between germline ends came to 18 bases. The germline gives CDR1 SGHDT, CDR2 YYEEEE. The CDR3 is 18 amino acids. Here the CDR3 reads CASSPERDWGSGANVLTF. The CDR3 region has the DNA TGTGCCAGCAGCCCTGAACGGGATTGGGGATCTGGGGCCAACGTCCTGACTTTC.

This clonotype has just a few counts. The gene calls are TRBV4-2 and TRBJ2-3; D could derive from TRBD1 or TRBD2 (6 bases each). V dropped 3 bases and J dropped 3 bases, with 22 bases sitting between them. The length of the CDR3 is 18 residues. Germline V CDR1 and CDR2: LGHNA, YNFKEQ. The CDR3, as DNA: TGTGCCAGCAGCCAGGGACTGAACAGGGATCGTCCGACAGATACGCAGTATTTT. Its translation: CASSQGLNRDRPTDTQYF.

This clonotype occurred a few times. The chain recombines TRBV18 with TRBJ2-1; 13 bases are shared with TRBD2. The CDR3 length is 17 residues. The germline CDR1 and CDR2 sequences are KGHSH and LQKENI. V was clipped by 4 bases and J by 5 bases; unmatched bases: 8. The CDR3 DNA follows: TGTGCCAGCTCACAGGGCGGGACTAGCGGGAACCACAATGAGCAGTTCTTC. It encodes CASSQGGTSGNHNEQFF.

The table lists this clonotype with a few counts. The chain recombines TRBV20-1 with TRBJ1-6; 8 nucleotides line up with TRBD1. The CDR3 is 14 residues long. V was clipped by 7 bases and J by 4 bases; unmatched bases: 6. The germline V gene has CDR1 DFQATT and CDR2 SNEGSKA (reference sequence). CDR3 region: CSVVGTGYNSPLHF. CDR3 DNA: TGCAGTGTAGTCGGGACAGGATATAATTCACCCCTCCACTTT.